This TCR beta chain was sequenced during a study of identical twins. CDR3 length equals 15 residues. With 4 bases removed from V and 2 bases from J, the gap between germline ends came to 11 bases. The germline V gene encodes CDR1 SGHVS and CDR2 FNYEAQ. Study-wide findings and caveats: Weaker excess twin sharing was observed in beta out-of-frame sequences. Models underpredicted monozygotic twin sharing of out-of-frame TCR alpha.

This clonotype was seen at least ten times. Its antigen is unknown. Unique molecular identifiers were present on the cDNA, and a universal primer site came from template switching. MiXCR, run by TCRdb on the 5' RACE reads, gives a single entry per CDR3 protein. This repertoire shows 500,000 to 700,000 distinct CDR3 sequences, under 8.5% found once; its top ten account for around 1.6%. This sample was also put to use in a study of yellow fever vaccine responses in identical twins.

Input material: PBMCs. The chain joins TRBV7-6 to TRBJ2-2; D remains unclear. This sequence originates from a woman younger than 35 in good health. Here the CDR3 DNA reads TGTGCCAGCAGCTCTAGGACCTTCAACACCGGGGAGCTGTTTTTT. Residues: CASSSRTFNTGELFF. Drawing the rest from reference TRBV7-6 and TRBJ2-2, the complete variable domain is GAGVSQSPRYKVTKRGQDVALRCDPISGHVSLYWYRQALGQGPEFLTYFNYEAQQDKSGLPNDRFSAERPEGSISTLTIQRTEQRDSAMYRCASSSRTFNTGELFFGEGSRLTVL.